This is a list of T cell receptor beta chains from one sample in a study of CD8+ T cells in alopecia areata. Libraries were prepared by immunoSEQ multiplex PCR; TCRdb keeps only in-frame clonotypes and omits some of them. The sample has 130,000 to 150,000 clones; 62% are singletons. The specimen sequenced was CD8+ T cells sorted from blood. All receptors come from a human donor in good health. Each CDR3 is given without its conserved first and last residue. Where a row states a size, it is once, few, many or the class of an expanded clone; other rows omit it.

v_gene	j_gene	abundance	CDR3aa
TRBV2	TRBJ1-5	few	ASKATDSNQPQH
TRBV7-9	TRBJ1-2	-	ASSLAGGDYGYT
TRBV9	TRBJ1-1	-	ASSEDGRWNAEAF
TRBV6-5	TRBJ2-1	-	ASNSGRAGGEQF
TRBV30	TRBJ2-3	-	AWSVGHRVTIRGTQY
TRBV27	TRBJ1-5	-	ASSTNRGQPQH
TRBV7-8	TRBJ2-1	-	ASSLEIGSLYNEQF
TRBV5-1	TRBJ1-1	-	ASSFGGTEAF
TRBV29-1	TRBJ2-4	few	SVEGRGNIQY
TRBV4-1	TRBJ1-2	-	ASSRAFAGKDYGYT
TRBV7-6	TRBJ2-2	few	ASSIPYSSGDINSNTGELF
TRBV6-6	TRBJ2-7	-	ASSYSTGHANYEQY
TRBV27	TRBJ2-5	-	ASIGSGREIGKTQY
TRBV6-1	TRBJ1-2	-	ASEAVGYGYT
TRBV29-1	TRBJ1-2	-	SVRTGGAYGYT
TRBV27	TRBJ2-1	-	ASNLPEAVRNEQF
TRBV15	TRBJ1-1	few	ATSREGMAEAF
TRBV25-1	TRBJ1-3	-	ASSEFETSGNTIY
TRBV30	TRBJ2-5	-	AWSSTGGQETQY
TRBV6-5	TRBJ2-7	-	ASPRSGTPYEQY
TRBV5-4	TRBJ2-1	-	ASSYRRLAGGMDEQF
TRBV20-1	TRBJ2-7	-	SARTVAEQY
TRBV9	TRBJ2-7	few	ASSSGGTGFEQY
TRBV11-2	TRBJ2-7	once	ASSLGRAYEQY
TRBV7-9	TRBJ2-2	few	ASSHGTGDTGELF
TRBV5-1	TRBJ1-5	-	ASSLGGLSNQPQH
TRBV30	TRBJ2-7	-	AWSWGARGEQY
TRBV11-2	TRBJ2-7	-	ASSTRDSGGPYEQY
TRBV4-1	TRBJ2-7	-	ASSQDPHEQY
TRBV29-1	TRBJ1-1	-	SVEEVTEAF
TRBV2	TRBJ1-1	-	ASEGVSAEAF
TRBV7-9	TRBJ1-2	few	ASSLGDIRGYT
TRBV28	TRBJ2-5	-	ASSLETSGRETQY
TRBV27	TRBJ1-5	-	ASSPYPGTDNQPQH
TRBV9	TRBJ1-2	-	ASSPLNQIYGYT
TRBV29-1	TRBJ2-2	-	SVEGRRGGTGELF
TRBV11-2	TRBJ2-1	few	ASSLGFREQF
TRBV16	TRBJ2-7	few	ASSSSDSSGRRQQY
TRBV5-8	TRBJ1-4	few	ASSLGGLGEKLF
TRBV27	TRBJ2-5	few	ASCLAAQETQY
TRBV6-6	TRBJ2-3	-	ASGTDTQY
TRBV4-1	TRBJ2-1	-	ASSQPGSYNEQF
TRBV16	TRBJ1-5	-	ASSQSSRQPQH
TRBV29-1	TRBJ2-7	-	SASGINEQY
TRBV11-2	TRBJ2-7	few	ASSLGPASYEQY
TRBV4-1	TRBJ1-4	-	ASSQDRAGSATNEKLF
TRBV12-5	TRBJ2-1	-	ASGLFRDTFNNEQF
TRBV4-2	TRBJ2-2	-	ASSRDRESGELF
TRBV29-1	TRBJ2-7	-	SVVDVGAYEQY
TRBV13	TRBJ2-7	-	ASRLQGASGEQY
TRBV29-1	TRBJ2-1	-	SLTSGLYNEQF
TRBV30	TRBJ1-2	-	AWSDPVDLPKNYGYT
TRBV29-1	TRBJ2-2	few	SVDGTGDKAGELF